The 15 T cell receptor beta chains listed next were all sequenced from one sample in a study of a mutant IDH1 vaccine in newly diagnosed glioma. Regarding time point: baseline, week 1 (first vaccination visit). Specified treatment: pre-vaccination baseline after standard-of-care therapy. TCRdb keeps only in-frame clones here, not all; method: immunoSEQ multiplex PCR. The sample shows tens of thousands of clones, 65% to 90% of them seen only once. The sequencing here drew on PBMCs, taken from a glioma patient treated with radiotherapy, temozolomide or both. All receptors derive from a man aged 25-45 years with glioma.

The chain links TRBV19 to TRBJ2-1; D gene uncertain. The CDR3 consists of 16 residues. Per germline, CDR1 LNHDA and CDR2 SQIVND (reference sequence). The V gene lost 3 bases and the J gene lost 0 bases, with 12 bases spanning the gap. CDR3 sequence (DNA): TGTGCCAGTAGTATCTCCAACTTGTTCTCCTACAATGAGCAGTTCTTC. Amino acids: CASSISNLFSYNEQFF.

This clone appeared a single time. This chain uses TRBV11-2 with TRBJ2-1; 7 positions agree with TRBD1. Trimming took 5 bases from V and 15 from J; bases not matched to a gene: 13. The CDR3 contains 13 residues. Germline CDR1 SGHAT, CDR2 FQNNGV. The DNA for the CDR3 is TGTGCCAGCAGCCAAACAACGACAGGGCATAGGTTCTTC. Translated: CASSQTTTGHRFF.

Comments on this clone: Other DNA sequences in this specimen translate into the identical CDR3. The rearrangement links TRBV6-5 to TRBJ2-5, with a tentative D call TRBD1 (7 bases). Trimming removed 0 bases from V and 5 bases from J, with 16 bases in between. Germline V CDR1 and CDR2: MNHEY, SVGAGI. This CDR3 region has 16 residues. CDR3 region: CASSYSGAGGRETQYF. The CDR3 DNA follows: TGTGCCAGCAGTTACTCGGGAGCAGGGGGGCGGGAGACCCAGTACTTC.

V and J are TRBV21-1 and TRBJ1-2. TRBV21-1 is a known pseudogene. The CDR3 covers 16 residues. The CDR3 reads CASSPQRRPTNYGYTF. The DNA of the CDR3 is TGTGCCAGCAGCCCTCAGAGGAGGCCCACTAACTATGGCTACACCTTC.

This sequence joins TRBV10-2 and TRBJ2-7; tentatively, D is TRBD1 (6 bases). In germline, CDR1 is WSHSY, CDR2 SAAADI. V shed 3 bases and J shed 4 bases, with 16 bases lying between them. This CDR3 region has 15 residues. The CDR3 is CASSEGTQNHYEQYF. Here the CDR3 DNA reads TGCGCCAGCAGTGAAGGGACACAAAATCATTACGAGCAGTACTTC.

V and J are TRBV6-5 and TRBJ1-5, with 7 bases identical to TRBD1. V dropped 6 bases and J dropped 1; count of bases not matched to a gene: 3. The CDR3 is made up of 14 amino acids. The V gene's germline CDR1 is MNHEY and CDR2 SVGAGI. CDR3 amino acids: CASSNRGSNQPQHF. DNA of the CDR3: TGTGCCAGCAGCAACAGGGGAAGCAATCAGCCCCAGCATTTT.

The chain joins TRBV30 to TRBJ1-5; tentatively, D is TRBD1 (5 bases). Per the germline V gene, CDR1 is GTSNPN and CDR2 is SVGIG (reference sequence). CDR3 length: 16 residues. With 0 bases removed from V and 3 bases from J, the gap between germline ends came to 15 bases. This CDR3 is CAWSVGWGNDNQPQHF. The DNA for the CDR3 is TGTGCCTGGAGTGTAGGTTGGGGCAACGACAATCAGCCCCAGCATTTT.

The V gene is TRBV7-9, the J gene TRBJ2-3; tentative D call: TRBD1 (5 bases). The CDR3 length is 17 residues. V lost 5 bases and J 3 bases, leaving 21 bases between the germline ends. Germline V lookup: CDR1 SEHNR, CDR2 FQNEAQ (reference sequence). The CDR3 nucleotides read TGTGCCAGCAGCGCTCCCAGGGCAAGCTCCGGGACAGATACGCAGTATTTT. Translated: CASSAPRASSGTDTQYF.

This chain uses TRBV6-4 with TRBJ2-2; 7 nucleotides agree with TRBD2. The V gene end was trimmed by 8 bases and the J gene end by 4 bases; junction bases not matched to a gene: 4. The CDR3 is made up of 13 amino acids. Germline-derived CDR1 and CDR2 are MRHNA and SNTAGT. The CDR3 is CASRDYSTGELFF. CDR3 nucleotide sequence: TGTGCCAGCCGGGACTATTCCACCGGGGAGCTGTTTTTT.

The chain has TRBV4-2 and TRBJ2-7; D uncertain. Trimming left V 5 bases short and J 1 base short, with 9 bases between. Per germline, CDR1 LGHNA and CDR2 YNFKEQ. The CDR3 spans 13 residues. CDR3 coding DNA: TGTGCCAGCAGCTTCTCTCGTTCCTACGAGCAGTACTTC. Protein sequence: CASSFSRSYEQYF.

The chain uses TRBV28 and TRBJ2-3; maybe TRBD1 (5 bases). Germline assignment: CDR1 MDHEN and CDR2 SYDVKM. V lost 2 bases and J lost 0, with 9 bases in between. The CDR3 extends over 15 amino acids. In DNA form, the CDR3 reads TGTGCCAGCAGTTTAACGGCAGGGAGCACAGATACGCAGTATTTT. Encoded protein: CASSLTAGSTDTQYF.

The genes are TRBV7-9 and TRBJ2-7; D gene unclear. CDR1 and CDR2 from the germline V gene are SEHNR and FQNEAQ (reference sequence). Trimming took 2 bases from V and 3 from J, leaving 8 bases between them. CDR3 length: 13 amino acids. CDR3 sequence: CASSLKASYEQYF. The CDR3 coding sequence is TGTGCCAGCAGCTTAAAAGCTAGCTACGAGCAGTACTTC. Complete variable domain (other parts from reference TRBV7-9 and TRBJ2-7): DTGVSQNPRHKITKRGQNVTFRCDPISEHNRLYWYRQTLGQGPEFLTYFQNEAQLEKSRLLSDRFSAERPKGSFSTLEIQRTEQGDSAMYLCASSLKASYEQYFGPGTRLTVT.

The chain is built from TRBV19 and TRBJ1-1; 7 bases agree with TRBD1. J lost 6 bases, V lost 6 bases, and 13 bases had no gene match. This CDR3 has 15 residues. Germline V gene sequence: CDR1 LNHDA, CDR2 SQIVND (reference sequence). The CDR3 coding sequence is TGTGCCAGTAGGAGTCTGGGACAGCCTAGGGCTGAAGCTTTCTTT. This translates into CASRSLGQPRAEAFF.

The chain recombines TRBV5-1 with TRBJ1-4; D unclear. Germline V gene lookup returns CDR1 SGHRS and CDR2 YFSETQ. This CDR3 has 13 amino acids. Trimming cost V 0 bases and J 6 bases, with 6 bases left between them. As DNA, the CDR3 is TGCGCCAGCAGCTTGGGGGCAGATGAAAAACTGTTTTTT. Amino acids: CASSLGADEKLFF.

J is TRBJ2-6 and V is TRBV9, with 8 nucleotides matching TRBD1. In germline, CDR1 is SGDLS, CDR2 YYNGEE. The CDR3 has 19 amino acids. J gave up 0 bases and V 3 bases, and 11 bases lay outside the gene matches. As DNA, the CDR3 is TGTGCCAGCAGCGGGGCGATCGGGACAGGCCTCTCTGGGGCCAACGTCCTGACTTTC. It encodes CASSGAIGTGLSGANVLTF.